The TCR beta chain under discussion was sequenced for a study of T cell repertoires in cytomegalovirus infection. Study at large: Both CMV infection and a matching HLA type were indicated by public TCR beta signatures.

From germline, CDR1 is SGHTA and CDR2 FQGNSA. The CDR3 contains 14 residues. The germline V and J ends were trimmed by 5 bases and 5 bases, with 14 bases remaining between them. TCRdb passed the reads through MiXCR, listing each CDR3 protein once. Among under 200,000 distinct CDR3 sequences listed, roughly 9.8% were seen once. This clonotype was picked up many times. Its antigen is as yet unknown. The study's findings and limits: Cumulative frequency (of public TCR beta family members) identified carriers of CMV plus the relevant HLA. The study found HLA-C-restricted CMV-specific TCR beta clonotypes dominating the ex vivo response.

Source material: PBMCs. The chain employs TRBV7-2 and TRBJ2-3; possibly TRBD1 or TRBD2 for D (5 bases each). The TCR originated in a human donor in good health (CMV status not recorded). Some clones in this sample may be carry-over from other donors' samples. The CDR3 loop is CASSRGVGGDTQYF. DNA for the CDR3: TGTGCCAGCAGCAGGGGTGTAGGAGGAGATACGCAGTATTTT.